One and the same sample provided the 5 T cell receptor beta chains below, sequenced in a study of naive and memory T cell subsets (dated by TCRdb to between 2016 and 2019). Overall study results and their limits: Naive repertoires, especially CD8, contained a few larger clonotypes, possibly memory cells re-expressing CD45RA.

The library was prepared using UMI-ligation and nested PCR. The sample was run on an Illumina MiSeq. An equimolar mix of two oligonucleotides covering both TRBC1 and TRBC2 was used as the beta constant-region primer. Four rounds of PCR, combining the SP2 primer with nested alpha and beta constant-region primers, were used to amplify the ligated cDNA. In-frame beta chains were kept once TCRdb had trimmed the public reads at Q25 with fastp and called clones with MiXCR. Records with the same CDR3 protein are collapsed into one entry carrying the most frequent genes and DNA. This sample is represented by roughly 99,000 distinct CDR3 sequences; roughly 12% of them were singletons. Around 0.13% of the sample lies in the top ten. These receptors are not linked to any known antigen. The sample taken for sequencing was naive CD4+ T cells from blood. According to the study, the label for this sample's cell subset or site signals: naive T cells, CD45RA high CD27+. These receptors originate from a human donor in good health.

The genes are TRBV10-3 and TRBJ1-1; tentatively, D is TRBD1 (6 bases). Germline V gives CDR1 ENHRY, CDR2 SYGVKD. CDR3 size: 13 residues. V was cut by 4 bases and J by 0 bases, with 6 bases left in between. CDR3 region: CAISGTVNTEAFF. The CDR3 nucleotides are TGTGCCATCAGTGGGACAGTGAACACTGAAGCTTTCTTT.

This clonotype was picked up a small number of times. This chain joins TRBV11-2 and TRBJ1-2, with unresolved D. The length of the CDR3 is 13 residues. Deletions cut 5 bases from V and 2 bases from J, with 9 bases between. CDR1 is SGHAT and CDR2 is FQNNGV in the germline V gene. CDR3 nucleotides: TGTGCCAGCAGCGGCCGGTTAAACTATGGCTACACCTTC. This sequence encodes CASSGRLNYGYTF.

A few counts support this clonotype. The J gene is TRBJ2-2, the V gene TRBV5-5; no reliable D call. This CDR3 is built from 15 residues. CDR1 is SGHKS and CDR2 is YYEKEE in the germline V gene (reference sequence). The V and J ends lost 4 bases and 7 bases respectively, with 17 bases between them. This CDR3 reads CASSPRSFSNGELFF. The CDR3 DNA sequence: TGTGCCAGCAGCCCCCGGTCCTTCTCCAACGGGGAGCTGTTTTTT.

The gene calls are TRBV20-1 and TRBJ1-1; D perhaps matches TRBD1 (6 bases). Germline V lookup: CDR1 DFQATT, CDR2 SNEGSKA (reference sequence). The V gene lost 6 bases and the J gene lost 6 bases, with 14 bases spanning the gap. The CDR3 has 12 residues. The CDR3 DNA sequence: TGCAGTGCCACACAGGGTTTCCCTGAAGCTTTCTTT. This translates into CSATQGFPEAFF.

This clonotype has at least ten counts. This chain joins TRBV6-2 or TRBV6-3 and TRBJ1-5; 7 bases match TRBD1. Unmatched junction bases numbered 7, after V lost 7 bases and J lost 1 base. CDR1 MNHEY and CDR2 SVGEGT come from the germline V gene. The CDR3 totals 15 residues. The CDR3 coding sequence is TGTGCCAGCACAGAATGGGACAGCAGCAATCAGCCCCAGCATTTT. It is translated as CASTEWDSSNQPQHF.